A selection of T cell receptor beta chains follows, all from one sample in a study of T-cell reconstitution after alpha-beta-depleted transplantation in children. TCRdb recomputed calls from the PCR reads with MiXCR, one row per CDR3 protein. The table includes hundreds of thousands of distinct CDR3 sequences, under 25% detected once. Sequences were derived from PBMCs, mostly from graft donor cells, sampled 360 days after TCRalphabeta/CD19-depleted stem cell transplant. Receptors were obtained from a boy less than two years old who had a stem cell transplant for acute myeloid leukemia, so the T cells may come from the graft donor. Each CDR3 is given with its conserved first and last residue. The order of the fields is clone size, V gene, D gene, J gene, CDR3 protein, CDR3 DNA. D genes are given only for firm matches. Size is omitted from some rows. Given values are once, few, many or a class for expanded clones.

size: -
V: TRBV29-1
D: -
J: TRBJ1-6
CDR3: CSVEEHRNSPLHF
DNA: TGCAGCGTTGAAGAGCACCGGAATTCACCCCTCCACTTT

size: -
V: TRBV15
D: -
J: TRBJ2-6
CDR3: CATSRDPPPTIFGANVLTF
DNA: TGTGCCACCAGCAGAGATCCCCCCCCCACAATCTTTGGGGCCAACGTCCTGACTTTC

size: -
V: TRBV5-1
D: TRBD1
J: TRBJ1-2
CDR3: CASSPRGTDYGYTF
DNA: TGCGCCAGCAGCCCACGGGGGACAGACTATGGCTACACCTTC

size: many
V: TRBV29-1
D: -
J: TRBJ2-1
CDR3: CSVAYNEQFF
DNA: TGCAGCGTTGCCTACAATGAGCAGTTCTTC

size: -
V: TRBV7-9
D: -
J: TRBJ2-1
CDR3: CASNLEAYNEQFF
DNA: TGTGCCAGCAACTTAGAGGCCTACAATGAGCAGTTCTTC

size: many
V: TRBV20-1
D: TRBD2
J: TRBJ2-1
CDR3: CSASGGAVDEQFF
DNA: TGCAGTGCTAGCGGGGGGGCCGTGGATGAGCAGTTCTTC

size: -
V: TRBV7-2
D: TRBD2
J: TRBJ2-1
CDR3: CASSLGRGGRGGYEQFF
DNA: TGTGCCAGCAGCTTAGGACGCGGCGGGCGGGGGGGCTATGAGCAGTTCTTC

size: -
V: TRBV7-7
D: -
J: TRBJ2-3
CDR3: CASSRDIQDSQYF
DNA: TGTGCCAGCAGCCGGGATATACAGGATTCTCAGTATTTT

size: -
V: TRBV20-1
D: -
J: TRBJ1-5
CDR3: CSARDTSRALISPQHF
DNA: TGCAGTGCTAGAGATACGTCCCGCGCTCTAATCAGCCCCCAGCATTTT

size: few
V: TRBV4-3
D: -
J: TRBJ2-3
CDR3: CASSQGRSDGGEDTQYF
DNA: TGCGCCAGCAGCCAAGGGCGTAGCGACGGGGGTGAAGATACGCAGTATTTT

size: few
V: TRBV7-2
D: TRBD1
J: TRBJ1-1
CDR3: CASSLFQGVTTEAFF
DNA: TGTGCCAGCAGCTTATTCCAGGGGGTAACCACTGAAGCTTTCTTT

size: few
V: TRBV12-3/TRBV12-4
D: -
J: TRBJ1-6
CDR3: CASGYRVNNSPLHF
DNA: TGTGCCAGCGGCTACAGAGTAAATAATTCACCCCTCCACTTT

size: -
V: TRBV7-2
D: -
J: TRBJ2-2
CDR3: CASSRLDRRSNTGELFF
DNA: TGTGCCAGCAGCCGACTAGATCGACGCTCGAACACCGGGGAGCTGTTTTTT

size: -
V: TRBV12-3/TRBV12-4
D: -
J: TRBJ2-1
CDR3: CASKQGFSHEQFF
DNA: TGTGCCAGCAAACAGGGCTTTTCACATGAGCAGTTCTTC

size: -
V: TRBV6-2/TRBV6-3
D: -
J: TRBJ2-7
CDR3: CASSYDQGWYEQYF
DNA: TGTGCCAGCAGTTACGATCAGGGGTGGTACGAGCAGTACTTC

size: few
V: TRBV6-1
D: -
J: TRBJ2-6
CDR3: CASSVQGTGANVLTF
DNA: TGTGCCAGCAGTGTCCAGGGGACTGGGGCCAACGTCCTGACTTTC

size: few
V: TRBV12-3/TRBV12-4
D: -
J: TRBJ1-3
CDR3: CASSFRPRGDTIYF
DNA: TGTGCCAGCAGTTTTAGGCCCAGAGGAGACACCATATATTTT

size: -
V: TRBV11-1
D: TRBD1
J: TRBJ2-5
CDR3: CASSWVGAQTGGAVETQYF
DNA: TGTGCCAGCAGCTGGGTGGGGGCCCAGACAGGGGGCGCCGTGGAGACCCAGTACTTC

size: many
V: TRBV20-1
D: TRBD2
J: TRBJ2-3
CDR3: CSAGGGLAGAEGTDTQYF
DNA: TGCAGTGCTGGCGGGGGACTAGCGGGGGCCGAGGGCACAGATACGCAGTATTTT

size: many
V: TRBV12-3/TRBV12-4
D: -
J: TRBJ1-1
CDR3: CASRPRPGLDGETEAFF
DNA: TGTGCCAGCAGACCTCGGCCGGGACTTGACGGAGAGACTGAAGCTTTCTTT

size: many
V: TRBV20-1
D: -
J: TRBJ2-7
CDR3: CSAARPYRSYEQYF
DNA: TGCAGTGCTGCCCGTCCGTACAGATCGTACGAGCAGTACTTC

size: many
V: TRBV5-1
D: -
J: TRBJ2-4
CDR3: CASSFTGVPVDYDIQYF
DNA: TGCGCCAGCAGCTTCACCGGGGTGCCAGTAGATTATGACATTCAGTACTTC

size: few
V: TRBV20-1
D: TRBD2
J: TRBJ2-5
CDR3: CSAPGLAGGKETQYF
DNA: TGCAGTGCCCCGGGACTAGCGGGGGGAAAAGAGACCCAGTACTTC

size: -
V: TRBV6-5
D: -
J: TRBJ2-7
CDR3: CASSPGGGEQYF
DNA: TGTGCCAGCAGCCCTGGTGGTGGAGAGCAGTACTTC

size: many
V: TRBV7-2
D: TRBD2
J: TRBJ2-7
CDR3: CASSLVDGGSGEQYF
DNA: TGTGCCAGCAGCTTGGTGGACGGGGGGTCGGGAGAGCAGTACTTC

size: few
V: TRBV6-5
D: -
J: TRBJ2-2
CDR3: CASSYMGPPGELFF
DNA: TGTGCCAGCAGTTACATGGGGCCCCCCGGGGAGCTGTTTTTT

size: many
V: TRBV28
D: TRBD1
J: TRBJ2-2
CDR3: CASRTGGTGELFF
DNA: TGCGCCAGCAGGACAGGGGGCACCGGGGAGCTGTTTTTT

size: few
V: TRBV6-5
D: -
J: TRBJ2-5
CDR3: CASSYSKPSKTQYF
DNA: TGTGCCAGCAGTTACTCGAAGCCTAGCAAGACCCAGTACTTC

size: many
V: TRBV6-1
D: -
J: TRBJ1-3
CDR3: CASSERRGNTIYF
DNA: TGTGCCAGCAGTGAAAGGCGGGGAAACACCATATATTTT

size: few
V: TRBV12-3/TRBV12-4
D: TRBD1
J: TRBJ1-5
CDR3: CASSLGIRGLGQPQHF
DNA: TGTGCCAGCAGTTTAGGAATCAGGGGGCTTGGTCAGCCCCAGCATTTT

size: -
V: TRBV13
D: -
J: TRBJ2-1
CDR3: CASRPALAIGEQFF
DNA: TGTGCCAGCAGGCCGGCCCTAGCGATAGGTGAGCAGTTCTTC

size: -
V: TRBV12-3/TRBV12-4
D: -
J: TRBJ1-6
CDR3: CASNAGRNSPLHF
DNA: TGTGCCAGCAACGCGGGACGAAATTCACCCCTCCACTTT

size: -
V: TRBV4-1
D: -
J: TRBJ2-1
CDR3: CASSQDTEDGVTDEQFF
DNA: TGCGCCAGCAGCCAAGATACGGAGGATGGCGTGACGGATGAGCAGTTCTTC

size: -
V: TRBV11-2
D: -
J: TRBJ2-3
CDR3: CASSFEGAGTDTQYF
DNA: TGTGCCAGCAGCTTCGAAGGGGCTGGCACAGATACGCAGTATTTT

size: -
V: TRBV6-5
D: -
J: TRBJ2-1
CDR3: CASSYLQGGNEQFF
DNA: TGTGCCAGCAGTTACTTACAGGGGGGGAATGAGCAGTTCTTC

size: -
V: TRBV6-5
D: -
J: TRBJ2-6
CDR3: CASSYATGSSGANVLTF
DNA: TGTGCCAGCAGTTACGCCACAGGTTCCTCTGGGGCCAACGTCCTGACTTTC

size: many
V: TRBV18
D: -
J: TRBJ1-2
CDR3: CASSPPQDRDLYGYTF
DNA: TGTGCCAGCTCACCACCACAGGACAGAGACCTCTATGGCTACACCTTC

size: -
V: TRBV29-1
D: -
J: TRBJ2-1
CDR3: CSAHGLRSDNEQFF
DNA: TGCAGCGCCCACGGTCTGAGGTCTGACAATGAGCAGTTCTTC